What follows describes a single T cell receptor (beta chain). This specimen comes from a study of blood T cell repertoires in COVID-19. Study-wide context: The study drew acute and convalescent COVID-19 samples from the United States, Italy and Spain. The analysed material was cDNA or gDNA that came from T cells, B-cell-depleted T cells, or PBMCs.

Original methodology: Estimated nucleated cell counts came from reference gene primer amplification. The assay was immunoSEQ multiplex PCR, and TCRdb's table has in-frame clones only and misses some. Clonal size and the V and J genes are those of that table, whereas D and trimming came from the DNA. The sample has roughly 76,000 clones; around 87% are singletons. This CDR3 has 11 residues. V dropped 6 bases and J dropped 0 bases, with 5 bases sitting between them. Germline V lookup: CDR1 GTSNPN, CDR2 SVGIG (reference sequence). The clonotype comes from a woman older than 75 with active or convalescent COVID-19. Sequenced input: peripheral blood. V and J are TRBV30 and TRBJ1-1, with D possibly matching TRBD1 (5 bases). This CDR3 reads CACRVNTEAFF. CDR3 DNA sequence: TGTGCCTGCAGGGTGAACACTGAAGCTTTCTTT.